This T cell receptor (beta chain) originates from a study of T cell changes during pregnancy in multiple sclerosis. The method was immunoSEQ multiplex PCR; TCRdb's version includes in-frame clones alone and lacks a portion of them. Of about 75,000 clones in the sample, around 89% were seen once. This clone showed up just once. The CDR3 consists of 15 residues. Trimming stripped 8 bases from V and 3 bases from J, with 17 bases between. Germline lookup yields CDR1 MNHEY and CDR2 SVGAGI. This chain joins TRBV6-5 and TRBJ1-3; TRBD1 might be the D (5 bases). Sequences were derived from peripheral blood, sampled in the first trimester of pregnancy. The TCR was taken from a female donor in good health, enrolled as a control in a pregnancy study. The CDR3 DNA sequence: TGTGCCAGCGGAAGGACGGCAGGGTTTGGAAACACCATATATTTT. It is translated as CASGRTAGFGNTIYF.